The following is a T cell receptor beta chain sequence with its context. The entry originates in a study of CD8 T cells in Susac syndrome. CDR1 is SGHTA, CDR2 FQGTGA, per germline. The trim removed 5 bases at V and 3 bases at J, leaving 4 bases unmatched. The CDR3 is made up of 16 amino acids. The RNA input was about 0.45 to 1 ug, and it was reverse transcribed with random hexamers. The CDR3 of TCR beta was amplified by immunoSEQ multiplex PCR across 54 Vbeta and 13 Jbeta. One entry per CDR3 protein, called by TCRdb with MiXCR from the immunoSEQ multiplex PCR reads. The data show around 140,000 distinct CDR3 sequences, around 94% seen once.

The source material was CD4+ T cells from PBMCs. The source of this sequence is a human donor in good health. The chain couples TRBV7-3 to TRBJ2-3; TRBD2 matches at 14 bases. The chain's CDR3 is CASSPGTSGRTDTQYF. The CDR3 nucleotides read TGTGCCAGCAGCCCGGGGACTAGCGGGAGAACAGATACGCAGTATTTT.